This TCR beta chain was recovered during a study of cytotoxic CD8 clonotypes in ibrutinib-treated CLL. Study-wide results and caveats: Public clonotypes, an uncommon group, contracted or remained stable on treatment. Clonality showed a rise at ibrutinib response that reversed toward baseline at progression. There were differences in sampling times between sustained-remission and progressing patients.

With sequencing, the targeted depth ranged from 1 in 200,000 to 1 in 1 million T cells. Sequencing was performed with immunoSEQ multiplex PCR; in TCRdb, only in-frame clones are kept and a portion is missing. The sample shows 300,000 to 350,000 clones, 70% to 80% of them seen only once. A note on this clone: The antigen is unknown.

Per germline, CDR1 SGHNT and CDR2 YENEEA. The CDR3 runs to 14 residues. Trimming took 5 bases from V and 1 from J, leaving 9 bases between them. The receptor comes from a human donor with chronic lymphocytic leukemia. This material consisted of PBMCs, taken before ibrutinib treatment. The genes are TRBV11-3 and TRBJ1-3; D gene ambiguous. The CDR3 DNA reads as TGTGCCAGCAGCCTGGCGGGATCTGGAAACACCATATATTTT. Amino acids: CASSLAGSGNTIYF.